The present TCR beta chain was sequenced within a study of control samples from healthy donors and cancer patients. Generated by immunoSEQ multiplex PCR, the TCRdb table keeps only in-frame clones and is missing some. The profile covers 20,000 to 25,000 clones, with roughly 84% appearing a single time and approximately 25% taken by the ten largest. The sample comprised PBMCs. The TCR comes from a man aged 60 to 75 with colorectal cancer.

CDR3 protein: CASSDGGRKLFF. Written as DNA, the CDR3 is TGTGCCAGCAGTGATGGCGGGCGAAAACTGTTTTTT. The V call is TRBV25-1, the J call TRBJ1-4; D is undetermined. Trimming removed 3 bases from V and 10 bases from J, with 9 bases in between. Germline V CDR1 and CDR2: MGHDK, SYGVNS. The CDR3 has 12 amino acids.